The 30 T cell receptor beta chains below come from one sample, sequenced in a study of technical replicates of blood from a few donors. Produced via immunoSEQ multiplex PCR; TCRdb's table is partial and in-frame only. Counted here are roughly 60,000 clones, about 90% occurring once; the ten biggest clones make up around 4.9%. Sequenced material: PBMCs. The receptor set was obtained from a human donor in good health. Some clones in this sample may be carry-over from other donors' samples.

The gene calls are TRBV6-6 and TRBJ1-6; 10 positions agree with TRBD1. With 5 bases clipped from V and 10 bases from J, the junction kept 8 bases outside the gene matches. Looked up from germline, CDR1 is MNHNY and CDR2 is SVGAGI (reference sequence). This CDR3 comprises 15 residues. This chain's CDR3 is CASSQSGTGVSPLHF. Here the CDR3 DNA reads TGTGCCAGCAGTCAGTCCGGGACAGGGGTATCACCCCTCCACTTT.

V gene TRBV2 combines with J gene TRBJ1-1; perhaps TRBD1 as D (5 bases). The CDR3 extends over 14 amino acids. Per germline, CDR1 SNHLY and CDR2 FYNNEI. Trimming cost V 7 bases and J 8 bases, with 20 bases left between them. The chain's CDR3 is CASTLDSWPDEAFF. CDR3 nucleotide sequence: TGTGCCAGCACTCTTGACAGTTGGCCAGACGAAGCTTTCTTT.

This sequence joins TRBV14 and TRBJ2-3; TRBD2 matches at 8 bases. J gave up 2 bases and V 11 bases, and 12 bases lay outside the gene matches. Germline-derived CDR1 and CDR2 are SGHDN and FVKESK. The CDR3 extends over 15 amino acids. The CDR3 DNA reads TGTGCCGTCCTGCGCGGGGGGCCCTACACAGATACGCAGTATTTT. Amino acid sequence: CAVLRGGPYTDTQYF.

The chain's CDR3 is CGAGGYSGANVLTF. The CDR3 DNA reads TGCGGGGCCGGGGGTTACTCTGGGGCCAACGTCCTGACTTTC. The chain links TRBV29-1 to TRBJ2-6; TRBD2 is a possible D gene (6 bases). Germline CDR1 SQVTM, CDR2 ANQGSEA. CDR3 length equals 14 residues.

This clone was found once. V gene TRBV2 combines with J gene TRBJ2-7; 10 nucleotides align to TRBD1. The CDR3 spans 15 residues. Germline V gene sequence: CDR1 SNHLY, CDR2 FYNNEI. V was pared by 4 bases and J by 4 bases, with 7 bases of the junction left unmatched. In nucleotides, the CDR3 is TGTGCCAGCAGTGCCCGGACAGGGGGAATTTACGAGCAGTACTTC. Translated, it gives CASSARTGGIYEQYF.

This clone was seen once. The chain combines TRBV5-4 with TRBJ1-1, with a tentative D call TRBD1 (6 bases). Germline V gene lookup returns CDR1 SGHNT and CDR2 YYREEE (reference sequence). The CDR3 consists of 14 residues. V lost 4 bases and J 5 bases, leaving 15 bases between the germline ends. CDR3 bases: TGTGCCAGCAGCGCTCAGGGGAGTAAAACTGAAGCTTTCTTT. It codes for CASSAQGSKTEAFF.

The chain's CDR3 is CASSSRTGQPQHF. The CDR3 DNA reads TGTGCCAGCAGCAGCAGGACAGGTCAGCCCCAGCATTTT. The chain employs TRBV7-2 and TRBJ1-5; 7 nucleotides match TRBD1. CDR3 length equals 13 residues. Germline V gene lookup returns CDR1 SGHTA and CDR2 FQGNSA. Losses at the gene ends were 5 bases for V and 6 bases for J; bases not matched to a gene: 4.

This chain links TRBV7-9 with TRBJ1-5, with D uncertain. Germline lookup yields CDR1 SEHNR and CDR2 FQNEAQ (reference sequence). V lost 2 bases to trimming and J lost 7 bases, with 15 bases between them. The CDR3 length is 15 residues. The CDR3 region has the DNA TGTGCCAGCAGCTTATCGGCAGGTATCGGCCAGCCCCAGCATTTT. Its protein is CASSLSAGIGQPQHF.

The CDR3 DNA reads as TGTGCCAGCTCACAGATAGCGGTCAATGAGCAGTTCTTC. This codes for CASSQIAVNEQFF. The chain joins TRBV18 to TRBJ2-1, with D tentatively TRBD2 (6 bases). This CDR3 contains 13 residues. The germline V gene has CDR1 KGHSH and CDR2 LQKENI. V was clipped by 4 bases and J by 6 bases, with 10 bases between them.

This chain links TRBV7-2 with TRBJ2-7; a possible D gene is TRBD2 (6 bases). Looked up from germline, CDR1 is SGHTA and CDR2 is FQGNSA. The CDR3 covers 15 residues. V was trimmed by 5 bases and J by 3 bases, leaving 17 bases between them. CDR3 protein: CASSQSPERVYEQYF. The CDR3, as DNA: TGTGCCAGCAGCCAGAGTCCGGAGCGGGTCTACGAGCAGTACTTC.

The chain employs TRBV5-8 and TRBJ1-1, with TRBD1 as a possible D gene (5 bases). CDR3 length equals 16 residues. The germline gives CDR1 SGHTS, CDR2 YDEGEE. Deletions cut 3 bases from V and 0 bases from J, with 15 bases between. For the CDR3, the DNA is TGTGCCAGCAGCTCTGGACCCGGGGGAATGAACACTGAAGCTTTCTTT. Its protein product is CASSSGPGGMNTEAFF. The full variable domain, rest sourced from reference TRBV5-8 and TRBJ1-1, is EAGVTQSPTHLIKTRGQQATLRCSPISGHTSVYWYQQALGLGLQFLLWYDEGEERNRGNFPPRFSGRQFPNYSSELNVNALELEDSALYLCASSSGPGGMNTEAFFGQGTRLTVV.

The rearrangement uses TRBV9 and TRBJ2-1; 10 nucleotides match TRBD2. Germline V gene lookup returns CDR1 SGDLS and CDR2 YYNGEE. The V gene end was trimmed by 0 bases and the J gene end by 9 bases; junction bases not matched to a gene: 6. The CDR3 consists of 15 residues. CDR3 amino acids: CASSVASGGAIEQFF. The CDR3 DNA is TGTGCCAGCAGCGTAGCCAGCGGGGGGGCAATTGAGCAGTTCTTC.

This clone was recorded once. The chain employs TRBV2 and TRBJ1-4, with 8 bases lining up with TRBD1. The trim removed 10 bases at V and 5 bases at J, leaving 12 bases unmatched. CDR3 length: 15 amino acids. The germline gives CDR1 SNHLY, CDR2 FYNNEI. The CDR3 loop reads CATMDRAVRNEKLFF. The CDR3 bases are TGTGCCACCATGGACAGGGCGGTGAGGAATGAAAAACTGTTTTTT.

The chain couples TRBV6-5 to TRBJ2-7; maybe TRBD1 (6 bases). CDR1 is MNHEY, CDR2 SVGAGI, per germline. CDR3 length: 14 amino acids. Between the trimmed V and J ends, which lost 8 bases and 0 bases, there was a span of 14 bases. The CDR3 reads CASRAYRDSYEQYF. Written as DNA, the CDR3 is TGTGCCAGCCGCGCGTACAGGGACTCCTACGAGCAGTACTTC.

The DNA for the CDR3 is TGTGCCAGCAGTTTGGTCCAGGAGACCCAGTACTTC. Translating gives CASSLVQETQYF. V usage is TRBV28 and J usage is TRBJ2-5; no clear D. Deletions cut 3 bases from V and 5 bases from J, with 7 bases between. CDR3 length: 12 residues. Germline V gives CDR1 MDHEN, CDR2 SYDVKM.

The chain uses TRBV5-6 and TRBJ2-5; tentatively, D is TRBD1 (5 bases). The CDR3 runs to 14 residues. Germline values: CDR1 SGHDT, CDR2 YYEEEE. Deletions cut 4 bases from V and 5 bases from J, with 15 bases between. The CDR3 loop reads CASSLKTVAETQYF. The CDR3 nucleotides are TGTGCCAGCAGCCTTAAGACAGTTGCGGAGACCCAGTACTTC.

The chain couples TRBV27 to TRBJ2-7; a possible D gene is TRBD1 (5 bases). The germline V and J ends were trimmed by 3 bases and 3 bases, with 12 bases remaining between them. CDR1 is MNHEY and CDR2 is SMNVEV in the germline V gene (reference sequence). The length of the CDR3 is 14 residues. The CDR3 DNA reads TGTGCCAGCAGTTTTCAGGGAAGACACTACGAGCAGTACTTC. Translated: CASSFQGRHYEQYF.

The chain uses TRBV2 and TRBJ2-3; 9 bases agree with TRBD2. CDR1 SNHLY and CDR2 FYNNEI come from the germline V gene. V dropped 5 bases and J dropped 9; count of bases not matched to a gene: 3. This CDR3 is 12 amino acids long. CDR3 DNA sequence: TGTGCCAGCAGTCTGACTAGCGGAACGCAGTATTTT. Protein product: CASSLTSGTQYF.

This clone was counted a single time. The chain's CDR3 is CAWSRAGGPEETQYF. For the CDR3, the DNA is TGTGCCTGGAGTAGGGCGGGAGGGCCAGAAGAGACCCAGTACTTC. This chain joins TRBV30 and TRBJ2-5; 9 nucleotides match TRBD2. V was pared by 2 bases and J by 3 bases, with 7 bases of the junction left unmatched. Germline V gene lookup returns CDR1 GTSNPN and CDR2 SVGIG (reference sequence). The CDR3 runs to 15 residues.

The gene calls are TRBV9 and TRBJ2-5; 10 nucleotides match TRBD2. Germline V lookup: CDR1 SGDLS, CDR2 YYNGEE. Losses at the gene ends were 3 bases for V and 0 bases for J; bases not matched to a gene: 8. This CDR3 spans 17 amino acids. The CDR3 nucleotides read TGTGCCAGCAGCGACCCTTTAGCGGGGGGCCACCAAGAGACCCAGTACTTC. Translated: CASSDPLAGGHQETQYF.

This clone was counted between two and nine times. CDR3 coding DNA: TGTGCCAGCGGTGAGGGGAACACTGAAGCTTTCTTT. Translated, it gives CASGEGNTEAFF. The chain carries TRBV11-3 and TRBJ1-1; D not resolved. The V gene lost 8 bases and the J gene lost 1 base, with 8 bases spanning the gap. The CDR3 is made up of 12 amino acids. Per the germline V gene, CDR1 is SGHNT and CDR2 is YENEEA.

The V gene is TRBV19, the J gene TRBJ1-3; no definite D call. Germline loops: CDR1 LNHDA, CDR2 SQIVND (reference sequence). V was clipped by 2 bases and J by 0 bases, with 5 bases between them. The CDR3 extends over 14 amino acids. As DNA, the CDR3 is TGTGCCAGTAGTATATCCAACTCTGGAAACACCATATATTTT. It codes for CASSISNSGNTIYF.

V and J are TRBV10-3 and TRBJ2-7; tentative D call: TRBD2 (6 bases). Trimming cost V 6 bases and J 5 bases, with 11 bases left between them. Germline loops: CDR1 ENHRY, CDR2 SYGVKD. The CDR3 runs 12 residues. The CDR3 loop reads CAIRAGGDEQYF. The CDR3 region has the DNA TGTGCCATCAGGGCAGGCGGGGACGAGCAGTACTTC.

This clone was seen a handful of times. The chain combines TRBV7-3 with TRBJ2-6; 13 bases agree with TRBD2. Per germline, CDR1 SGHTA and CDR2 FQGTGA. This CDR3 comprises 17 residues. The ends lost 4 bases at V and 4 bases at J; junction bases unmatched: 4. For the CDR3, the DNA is TGTGCCAGCAGCTCGACTAGCGGGGGGCTCGGGGCCAACGTCCTGACTTTC. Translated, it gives CASSSTSGGLGANVLTF.

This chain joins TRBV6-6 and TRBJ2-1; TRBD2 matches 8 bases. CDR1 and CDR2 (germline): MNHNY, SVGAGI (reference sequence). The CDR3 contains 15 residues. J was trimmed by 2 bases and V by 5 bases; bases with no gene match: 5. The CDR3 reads CASSIPGLAYNEQFF. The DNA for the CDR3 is TGTGCCAGCAGTATACCGGGACTAGCCTACAATGAGCAGTTCTTC.

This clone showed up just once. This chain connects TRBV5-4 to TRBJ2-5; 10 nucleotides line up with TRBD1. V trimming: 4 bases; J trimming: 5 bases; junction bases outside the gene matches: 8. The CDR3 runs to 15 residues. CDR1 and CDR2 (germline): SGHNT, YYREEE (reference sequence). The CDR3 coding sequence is TGTGCCAGCAGCCGCCCCGGACAGGGGGGGGAGACCCAGTACTTC. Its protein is CASSRPGQGGETQYF.

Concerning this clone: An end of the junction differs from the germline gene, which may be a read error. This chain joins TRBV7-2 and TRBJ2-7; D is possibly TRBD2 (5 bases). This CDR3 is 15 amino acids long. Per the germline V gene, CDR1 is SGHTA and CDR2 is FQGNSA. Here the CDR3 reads CASSLAQTPTYEQYF. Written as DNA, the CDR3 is TGTGCCAGCAGCCTAGCCCAGACTCCTACCTACGAGCAGTACTTC.

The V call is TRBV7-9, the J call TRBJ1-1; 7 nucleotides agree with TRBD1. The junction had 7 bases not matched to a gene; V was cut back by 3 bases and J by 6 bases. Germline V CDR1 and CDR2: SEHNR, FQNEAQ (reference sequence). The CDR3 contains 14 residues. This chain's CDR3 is CASSLRGGKAEAFF. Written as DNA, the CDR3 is TGTGCCAGCAGCTTGAGAGGGGGCAAAGCTGAAGCTTTCTTT.

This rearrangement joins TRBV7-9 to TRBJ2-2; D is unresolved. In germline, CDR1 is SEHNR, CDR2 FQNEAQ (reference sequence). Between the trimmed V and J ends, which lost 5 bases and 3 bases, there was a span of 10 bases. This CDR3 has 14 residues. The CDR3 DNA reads TGTGCCAGCAGCATAAGACAAGACACCGGGGAGCTGTTTTTT. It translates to CASSIRQDTGELFF.

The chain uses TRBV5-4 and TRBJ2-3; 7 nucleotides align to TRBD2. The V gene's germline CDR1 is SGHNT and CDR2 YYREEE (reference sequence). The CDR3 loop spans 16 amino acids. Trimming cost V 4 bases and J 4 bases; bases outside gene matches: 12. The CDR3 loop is CASSPGGAGAADTQYF. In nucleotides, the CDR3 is TGTGCCAGCAGCCCTGGCGGGGCGGGAGCCGCAGATACGCAGTATTTT.